Listed here is a single TCR beta chain. The antigen is undetermined. cDNA serving as the sequencing template came from extracted, reverse transcribed RNA. Profiled with immunoSEQ multiplex PCR; TCRdb holds only in-frame clones, not every one. The sample includes roughly 250,000 clones, under 70% of them seen just once. Researchers took lesional scalp punch biopsies and peripheral blood from people who were alopecia areata patients. This entry comes from a study of CD8+ T cells in alopecia areata. Study-level findings and limits: Compared with normal scalp, lesional scalp had higher clonality and more expanded CD8+ clones. Scalp sample data also include resident alphabeta T cells from normal skin.

CDR1 is MNHNY, CDR2 SVGAGI, per germline (reference sequence). The length of the CDR3 is 12 residues. V dropped 5 bases and J dropped 5; count of bases not matched to a gene: 3. The source was CD4+ T cells sorted from blood, collected at week 0. This clonotype was obtained from a human donor with alopecia areata. The chain joins TRBV6-6 to TRBJ2-7; 7 positions agree with TRBD1. CDR3 DNA sequence: TGTGCCAGCAGTCCCACAGGGGACGAGCAGTACTTC. Its translation is CASSPTGDEQYF.